This T cell receptor (beta chain) was sequenced for a study of regulatory T cells in long-lasting Graves disease (dated by TCRdb to the early 2020s). Study-wide context: Antithyroid drugs had been taken for less than 3 months by newly diagnosed Graves' disease patients. Peripheral blood TCR sequencing and RNA sequencing compared persistent Graves' disease patients with newly diagnosed Graves' disease patients. The study took place in China and was registered as a clinical trial. A total of about 35 samples underwent TCR sequencing: some 13 from persistent and roughly 20 from newly diagnosed Graves' disease patients. What the research found in general, with its limitations: Compared with newly diagnosed patients, patients with persistent Graves' disease had lower TCR Shannon entropy and fewer highly expanded clones, which suggests clonal expansion. Persistent disease showed preferential use of TRBV28, TRBJ1-2 and TRBJ2-5, whereas newly diagnosed disease favored TRBV20-1 and TRBJ2-1. Patients with persistent disease shared more public clonotypes (approximately 2,500) than newly diagnosed patients did (about 970). The study examined only peripheral blood because the primary lesion, thyroid tissue, could not be accessed. Sequencing and analysis were limited to the TCR beta chain. The small sample size was acknowledged by the authors as a limitation that may reduce accuracy.

Library preparation was by multiplex PCR. The sequencer was an Illumina HiSeq 4000. CDR3 regions were amplified by Arm-PCR with iRepertoire HTBI primers to construct TCR beta libraries. PCR products were gel purified before sequencing. On the authors' methods: Gene usage analysis of CDR3 amino acid clonotypes used the roughly 62 TRBV and more than 13 TRBJ segments found across samples. COPE and FqMerger were used to merge filtered high-quality paired reads into contigs. BLAST was used to align contigs to IMGT TRBV, TRBD and TRBJ reference genes, and CDR3 was defined according to IMGT. Highly expanded clones were defined as clonotypes with a frequency above 0.1%. Shannon entropy was used to measure repertoire diversity, and the Gini coefficient was used to measure V-J evenness. Clonotypes shared by more than one individual were considered public. The public sequencing data were trimmed at Q25 with fastp and processed into clonotypes with MiXCR by TCRdb, which kept only in-frame beta chains. Rows with one shared CDR3 protein collapse into an entry with the most common genes and DNA. TCRdb's processing, not the authors', yielded these V and J calls. The sample includes 400,000 to 450,000 distinct CDR3 sequences, with about a sixth observed a single time. The ten top clones hold about 11% of the sample.

CDR1 and CDR2, looked up from the germline V gene (reference sequence), are LNHDA and SQIVND. The CDR3 runs 15 residues from the cysteine to the phenylalanine. Only the CDR3 DNA stays, 45 bases, in frame from base 1. V is clipped by 3 bases and J by 4 bases, and the sequence between their germline boundaries is 12 bases long. The time point label here, explained by the study, means: newly diagnosed GD, antithyroid drugs for less than 3 months. For both TCR sequencing and RNA sequencing, RNA was extracted from PBMCs using TRIzol. Graves' disease was diagnosed according to American Thyroid Association guidelines. Patients were recruited from an endocrinology department in Xi'an, China. Each patient gave approximately 9.7 milliliters of peripheral blood, collected in an EDTA anticoagulant tube. PBMCs were isolated by Ficoll Paque Plus density gradient separation without further T cell sorting. An Agilent 2100 Bioanalyzer and agarose gel were used to assess RNA quality, and a NanoDrop 2000 was used to measure RNA concentration.

With regard to this clonotype: Its recognized antigen is unknown. No much larger clonotype is one base removed from it; base qualities were not supplied.

In addition, the sample was reused for a study of T cells in Graves' hyperthyroidism and ophthalmopathy. As that second paper reports: A patient counted as having stable Graves' hyperthyroidism if no progression to ophthalmopathy occurred over 18 months of follow-up. Hyperthyroidism patients were newly diagnosed, with disease duration under 2 months, and aged 18 to 65 years. Any patient with an uncontrolled infection, another autoimmune disease, pregnancy or lactation was excluded. Diagnoses were based on clinical symptoms, serum thyroxine and TRAb, thyroid ultrasound and orbital computed tomography. The TCR CDR3 was subjected to a first round of RT-PCR using the HTBI primer set and the Qiagen OneStep RT-PCR kit. Most expanded thyroid clonotypes (frequency above 0.001) were also detected in blood, a finding suggesting that blood repertoires may reflect thyroid immune responses. In cross-validation, a model built on a 13 V-J signature told ophthalmopathy apart from stable hyperthyroidism with approximately 91% sensitivity and roughly 81% specificity, and in testing the same model reached 80%/75%. In validation, the model predicted progression to ophthalmopathy a median of approximately 6.3 months before onset, with roughly 70% sensitivity and nearly 75% specificity. To identify TCR V-J signatures that set the groups apart, the researchers used a discovery cohort of about a hundred patients, made up of 43 with Graves' ophthalmopathy and approximately 57 with stable Graves' hyperthyroidism. An independent validation cohort of about 20 hyperthyroidism patients and approximately 17 patients who later progressed to ophthalmopathy tested prospective prediction of ophthalmopathy. For training and testing, the approximately 97 patients in the discovery cohort were randomly divided in a 7:3 ratio. In several Graves' hyperthyroidism patients, the study also compared T-cell repertoires from thyroid tissue with T-cell repertoires from blood. Once sampling was done, hyperthyroidism patients were given methimazole at a starting dose of 30 mg daily, whereas ophthalmopathy patients were given high-dose intravenous methylprednisolone. A second multiplex PCR round built the libraries, followed by size selection and purification. Libraries were sequenced paired-end with 100 bp reads on an Illumina HiSeq2000. SOAPnuke was used to process the raw data, removing reads that contained adapters or uncalled bases, had a mean Phred below 15, or lacked an exact match to the constant primer or identifier. COPE v1.2.5 was used to merge the high-quality paired reads, and each unique nucleotide sequence was defined as a clonotype. MiTCR v1.1 was used to align clonotypes to the IMGT TRBV, TRBD and TRBJ reference segments. The analysis was restricted to V-J combinations with a frequency above 0.0001, which together covered 98% to 99.2% of the repertoires. A TCS score was defined as the ratio of F50 (clonal expansion) to E x V (chaos), with BLOSUM62-based TCRdist applied between CDR3 peptides within each V-J. Welch's t-statistics and random forest reduced 450 to 600 V-J features to 13, which were used in a naive Bayes classifier (R e1071). No statistical method was used to set the sample size in advance, and investigators knew the group allocation. TCR Vbeta CDR3 sequencing of 120 to 150 peripheral blood samples (approximately 44 ophthalmopathy, under 80 hyperthyroidism and roughly 17 progressor patients) is reported in the paper.

Sequenced here: peripheral blood mononuclear cells (PBMCs), sampled at new diagnosis, from a patient treated with antithyroid drugs. This sequence uses TRBV19 and TRBJ2-2, and perhaps TRBD1 as D gene, on 7 matching bases. The clonotype comes from a woman aged 25 to 39 with Graves disease. Donor details come from another sample of the same person, matched by shared clones. The CDR3 region: CASSILQGGTGELFF. In nucleotides, the sequence is TGTGCCAGTAGTATTCTCCAGGGGGGCACCGGGGAGCTGTTTTTT.